The present TCR beta chain was sequenced within a study of blood T cell repertoires in COVID-19. The CDR3 has 15 residues. Losses at the gene ends were 2 bases for V and 5 bases for J; bases not matched to a gene: 6. CDR1 is MNHEY, CDR2 SVGEGT, per germline. This clone was found once. In the original analysis: It was from reference gene primer amplification that nucleated cell counts were estimated. Assay used: immunoSEQ multiplex PCR; TCRdb lists only in-frame clones, some missing. The D gene and trimming were derived from the DNA, and the V and J assignments and clone size from that table. This table has about 170,000 clones, approximately 90% appearing once.

This sequence joins TRBV6-2 or TRBV6-3 and TRBJ2-1, with 7 bases fitting TRBD2. The sequence came from a woman in her fifties or sixties with acute or convalescent COVID-19. The sequenced material came from peripheral blood. In nucleotides, the CDR3 is TGTGCCAGCAGTTACACGGTAGCGGGCCACAATGAGCAGTTCTTC. Translated: CASSYTVAGHNEQFF.